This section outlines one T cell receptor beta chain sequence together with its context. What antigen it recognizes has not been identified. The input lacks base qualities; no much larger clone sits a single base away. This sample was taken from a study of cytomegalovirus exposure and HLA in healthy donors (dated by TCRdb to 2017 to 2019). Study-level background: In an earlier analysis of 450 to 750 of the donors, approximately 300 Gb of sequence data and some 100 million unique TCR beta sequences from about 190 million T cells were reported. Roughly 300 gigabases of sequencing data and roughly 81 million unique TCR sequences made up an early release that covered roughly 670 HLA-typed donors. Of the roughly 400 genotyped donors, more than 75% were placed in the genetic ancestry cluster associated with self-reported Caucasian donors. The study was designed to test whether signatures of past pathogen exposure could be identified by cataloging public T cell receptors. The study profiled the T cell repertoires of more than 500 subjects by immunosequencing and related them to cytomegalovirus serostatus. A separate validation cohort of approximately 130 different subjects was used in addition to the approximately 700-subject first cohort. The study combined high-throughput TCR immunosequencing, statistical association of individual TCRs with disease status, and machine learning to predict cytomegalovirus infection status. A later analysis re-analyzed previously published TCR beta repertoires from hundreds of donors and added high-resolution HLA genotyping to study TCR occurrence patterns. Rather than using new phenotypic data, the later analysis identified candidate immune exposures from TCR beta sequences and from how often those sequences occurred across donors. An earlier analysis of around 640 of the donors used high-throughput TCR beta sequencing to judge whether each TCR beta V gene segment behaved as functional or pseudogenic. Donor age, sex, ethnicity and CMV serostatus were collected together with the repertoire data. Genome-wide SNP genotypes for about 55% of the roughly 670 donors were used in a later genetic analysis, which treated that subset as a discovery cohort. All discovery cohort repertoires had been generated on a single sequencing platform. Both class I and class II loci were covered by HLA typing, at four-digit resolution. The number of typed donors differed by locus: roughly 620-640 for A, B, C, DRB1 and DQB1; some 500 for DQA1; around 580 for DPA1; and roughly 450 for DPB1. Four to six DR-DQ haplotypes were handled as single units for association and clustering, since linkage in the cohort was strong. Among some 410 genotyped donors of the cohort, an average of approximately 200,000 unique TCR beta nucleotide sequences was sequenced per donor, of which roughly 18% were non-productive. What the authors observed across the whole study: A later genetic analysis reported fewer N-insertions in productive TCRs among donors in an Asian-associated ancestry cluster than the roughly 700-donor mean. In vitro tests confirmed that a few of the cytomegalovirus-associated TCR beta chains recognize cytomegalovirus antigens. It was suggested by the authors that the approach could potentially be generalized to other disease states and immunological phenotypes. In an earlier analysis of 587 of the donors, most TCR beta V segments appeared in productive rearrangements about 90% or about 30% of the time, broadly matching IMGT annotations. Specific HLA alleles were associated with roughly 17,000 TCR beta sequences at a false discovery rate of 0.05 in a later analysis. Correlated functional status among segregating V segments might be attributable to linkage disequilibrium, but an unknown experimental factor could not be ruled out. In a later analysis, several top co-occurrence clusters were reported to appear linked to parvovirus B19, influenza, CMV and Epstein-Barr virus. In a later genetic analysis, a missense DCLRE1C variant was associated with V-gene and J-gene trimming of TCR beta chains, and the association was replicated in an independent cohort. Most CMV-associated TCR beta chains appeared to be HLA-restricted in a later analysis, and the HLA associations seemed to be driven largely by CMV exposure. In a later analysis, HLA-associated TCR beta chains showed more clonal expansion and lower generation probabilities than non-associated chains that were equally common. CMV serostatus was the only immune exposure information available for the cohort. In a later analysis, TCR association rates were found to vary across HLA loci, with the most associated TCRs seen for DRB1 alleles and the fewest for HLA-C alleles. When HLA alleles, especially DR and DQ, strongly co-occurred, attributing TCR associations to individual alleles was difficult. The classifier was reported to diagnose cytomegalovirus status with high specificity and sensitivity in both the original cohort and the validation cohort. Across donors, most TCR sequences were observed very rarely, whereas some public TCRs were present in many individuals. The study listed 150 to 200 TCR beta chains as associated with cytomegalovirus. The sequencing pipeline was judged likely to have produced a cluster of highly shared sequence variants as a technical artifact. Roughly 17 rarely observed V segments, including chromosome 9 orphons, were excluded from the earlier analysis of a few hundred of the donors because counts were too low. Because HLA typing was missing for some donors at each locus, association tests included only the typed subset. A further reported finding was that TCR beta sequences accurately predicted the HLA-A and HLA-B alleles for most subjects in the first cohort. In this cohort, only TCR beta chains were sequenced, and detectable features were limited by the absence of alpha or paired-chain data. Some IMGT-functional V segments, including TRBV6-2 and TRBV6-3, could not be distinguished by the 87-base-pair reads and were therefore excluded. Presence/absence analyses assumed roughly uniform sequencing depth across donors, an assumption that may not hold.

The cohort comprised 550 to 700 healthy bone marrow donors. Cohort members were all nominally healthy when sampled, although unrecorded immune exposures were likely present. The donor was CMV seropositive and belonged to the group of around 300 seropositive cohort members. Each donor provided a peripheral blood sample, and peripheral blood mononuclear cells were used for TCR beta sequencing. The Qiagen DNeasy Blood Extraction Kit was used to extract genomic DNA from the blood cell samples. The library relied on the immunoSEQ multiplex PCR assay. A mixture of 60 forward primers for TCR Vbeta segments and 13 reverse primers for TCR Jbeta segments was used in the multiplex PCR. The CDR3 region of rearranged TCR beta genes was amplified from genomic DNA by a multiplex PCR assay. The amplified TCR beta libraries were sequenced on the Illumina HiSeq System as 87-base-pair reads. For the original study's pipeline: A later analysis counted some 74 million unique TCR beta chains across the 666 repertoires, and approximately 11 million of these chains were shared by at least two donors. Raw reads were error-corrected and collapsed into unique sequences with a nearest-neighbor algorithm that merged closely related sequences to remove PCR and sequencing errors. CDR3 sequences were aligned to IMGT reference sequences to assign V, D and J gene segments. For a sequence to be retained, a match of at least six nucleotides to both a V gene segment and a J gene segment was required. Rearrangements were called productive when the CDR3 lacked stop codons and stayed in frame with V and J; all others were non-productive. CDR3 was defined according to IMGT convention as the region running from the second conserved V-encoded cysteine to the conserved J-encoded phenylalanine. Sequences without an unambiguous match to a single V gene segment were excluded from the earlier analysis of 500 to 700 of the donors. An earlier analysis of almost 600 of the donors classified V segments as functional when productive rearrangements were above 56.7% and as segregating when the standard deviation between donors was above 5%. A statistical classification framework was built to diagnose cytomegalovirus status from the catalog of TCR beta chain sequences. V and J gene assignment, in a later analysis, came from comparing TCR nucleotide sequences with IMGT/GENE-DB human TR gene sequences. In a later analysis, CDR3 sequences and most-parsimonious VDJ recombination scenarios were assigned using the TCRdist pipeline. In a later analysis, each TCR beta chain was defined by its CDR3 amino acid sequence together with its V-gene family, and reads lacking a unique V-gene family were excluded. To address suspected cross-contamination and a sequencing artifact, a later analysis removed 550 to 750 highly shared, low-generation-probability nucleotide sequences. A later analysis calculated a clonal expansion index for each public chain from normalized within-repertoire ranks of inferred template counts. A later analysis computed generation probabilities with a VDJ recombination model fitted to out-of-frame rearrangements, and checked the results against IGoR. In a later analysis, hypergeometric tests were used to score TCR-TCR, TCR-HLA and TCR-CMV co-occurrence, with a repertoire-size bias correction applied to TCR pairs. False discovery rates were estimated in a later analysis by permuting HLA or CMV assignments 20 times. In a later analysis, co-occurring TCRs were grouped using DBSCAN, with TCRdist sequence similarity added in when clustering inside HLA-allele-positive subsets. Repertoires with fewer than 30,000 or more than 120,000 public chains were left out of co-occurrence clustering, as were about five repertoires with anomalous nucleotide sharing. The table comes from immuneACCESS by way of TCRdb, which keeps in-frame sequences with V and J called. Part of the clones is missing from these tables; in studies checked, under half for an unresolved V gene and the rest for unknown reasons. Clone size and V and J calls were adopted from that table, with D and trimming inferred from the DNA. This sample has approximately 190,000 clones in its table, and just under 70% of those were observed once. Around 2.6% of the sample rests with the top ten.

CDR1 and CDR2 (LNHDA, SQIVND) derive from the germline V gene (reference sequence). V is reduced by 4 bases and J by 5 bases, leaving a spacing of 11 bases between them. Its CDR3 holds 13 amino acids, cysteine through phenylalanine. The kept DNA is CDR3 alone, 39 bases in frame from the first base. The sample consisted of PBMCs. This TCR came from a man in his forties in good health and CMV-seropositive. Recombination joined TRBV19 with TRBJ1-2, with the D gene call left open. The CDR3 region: CASSKGSPYGYTF. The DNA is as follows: TGTGCCAGTAGTAAAGGGAGTCCATATGGCTACACCTTC.